A single sample is the source of the 4 T cell receptor beta chains below, sequenced in a study of blood T cells in healthy people across ages. A second roughly 6 to 11 cycle PCR used barcoded and J-beta primers. MiXCR was run by TCRdb on the 5' RACE reads, yielding one entry per CDR3 protein. The sample lists about 1.6 million distinct CDR3 sequences, roughly 32% occurring once. Sequenced input: blood. These receptors all stem from a woman in her thirties in good health.

In its sample, this clonotype was seen a few times. The chain combines TRBV5-6 with TRBJ2-3, with a possible D match to TRBD2 (6 bases). V lost 6 bases, J lost 5 bases, and 16 bases lay in between. In germline, CDR1 is SGHDT, CDR2 YYEEEE. The CDR3 totals 14 residues. The DNA for the CDR3 is TGTGCCAGCACAAGCTTATTTAGCGGAGATACGCAGTATTTT. Encoded protein: CASTSLFSGDTQYF.

CDR3 sequence (DNA): TGTGCCAGCAGCTTAACACGTCTCGCCTATGGCTACACCTTC. Its protein is CASSLTRLAYGYTF. This chain links TRBV7-2 with TRBJ1-2; D is undetermined. Germline loops: CDR1 SGHTA, CDR2 FQGNSA. With 2 bases removed from V and 4 bases from J, the gap between germline ends came to 11 bases. The CDR3 totals 14 residues.

The chain recombines TRBV15 with TRBJ2-5; tentative D call: TRBD1 (6 bases). This CDR3 contains 13 residues. Germline CDR1 is LNHNV and CDR2 is YYDKDF (reference sequence). V was cut by 7 bases and J by 1 base, with 10 bases left in between. The CDR3 sequence is CATKADSQETQYF. DNA of the CDR3: TGTGCCACCAAAGCGGACAGCCAAGAGACCCAGTACTTC. The full variable domain, its missing parts supplied by reference TRBV15 and TRBJ2-5, is DAMVIQNPRYQVTQFGKPVTLSCSQTLNHNVMYWYQQKSSQAPKLLFHYYDKDFNNEADTPDNFQSRRPNTSFCFLDIRSPGLGDTAMYLCATKADSQETQYFGPGTRLLVL.

This clonotype was found a few times. The rearrangement uses TRBV3-1 and TRBJ2-7; D call uncertain. The germline V gene has CDR1 LGHDT and CDR2 YNNKEL (reference sequence). The CDR3 is 15 amino acids. Trimming cost V 0 bases and J 2 bases, with 11 bases left between them. The DNA of the CDR3 is TGTGCCAGCAGCCAAGATAACCAGCCTCCCTACGAGCAGTACTTC. This sequence encodes CASSQDNQPPYEQYF.